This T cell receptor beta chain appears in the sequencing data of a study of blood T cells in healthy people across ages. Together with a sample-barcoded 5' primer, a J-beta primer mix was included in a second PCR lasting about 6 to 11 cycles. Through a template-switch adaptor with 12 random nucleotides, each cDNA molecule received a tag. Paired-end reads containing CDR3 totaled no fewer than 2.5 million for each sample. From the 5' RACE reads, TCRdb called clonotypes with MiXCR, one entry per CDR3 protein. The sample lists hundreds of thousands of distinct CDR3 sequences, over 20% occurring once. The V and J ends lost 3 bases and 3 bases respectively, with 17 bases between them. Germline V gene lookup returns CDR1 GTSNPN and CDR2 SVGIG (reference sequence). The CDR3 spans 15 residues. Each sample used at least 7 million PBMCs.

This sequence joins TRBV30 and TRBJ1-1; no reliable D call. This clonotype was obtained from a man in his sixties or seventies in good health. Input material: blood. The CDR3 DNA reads TGTGCCTGGAGCGCCCCGCCGGGGTGGGACACTGAAGCTTTCTTT. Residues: CAWSAPPGWDTEAFF.